This TCR beta chain was documented in a study of metastatic and nonmetastatic thyroid tumors (dated by TCRdb to 2018 to 2020). Context from the whole study: Repertoires were compared across peripheral blood and tumor or nodule tissue samples from malignant and benign thyroid patients. Results and caveats for the whole study, not just this receptor: TCR beta diversity was reported as significantly higher in malignant tumors than in benign nodules, in both blood and tumor samples.

Before undergoing thyroid surgery, none of the patients had been given any kind of treatment. The study retrospectively analysed patient clinical samples collected from about 2012 to 2019 using T-cell receptor beta sequencing. This clone was seen a few times. What antigen it recognizes has not been identified. Base qualities were left out, and no much larger clone turns up one base away. Inclusive of the bounding cysteine and phenylalanine, the CDR3 is 16 residues long. Only the CDR3 region is kept as DNA, spanning 48 bases read in frame from base 1. Unmatched junction bases come to 12, with V trimmed by 4 bases and J by 7 bases. According to the germline V gene, CDR1 reads MDHEN and CDR2 reads SYDVKM. Libraries were constructed by PCR. TCRdb names Illumina HiSeq 4000 as the instrument used. High-throughput sequencing was used to profile the TCR beta-chain CDR3 region of each patient. The authors processed their data as follows. CDR3 differences across clinicopathological groups were used to build a classifier for discriminating distant-metastatic papillary thyroid cancer patients. To measure repertoire diversity the researchers used the Shannon index, while the Morisita-Horn index served to gauge how similar the tumor and blood repertoires were. In-frame beta chains were kept once TCRdb had trimmed the public reads at Q25 with fastp and called clones with MiXCR. The V and J calls come from TCRdb's annotation, not from the publication. The sample table holds tens of thousands of clones, of which roughly 4% were seen once. The top ten clones comprise around 22% of the sample.

The chain is made from TRBV28 and TRBJ1-5; TRBD1 aligns with 8 central bases. The material sequenced was blood. The origin of this receptor is a female donor with papillary thyroid cancer or a benign thyroid nodule (not recorded which). Some clones in this sample may be carry-over from other donors' samples. The CDR3 protein: CASSSPGRGLEQPQHF. The nucleotides are TGTGCCAGCAGTTCGCCTGGCAGGGGGCTTGAACAGCCCCAGCATTTT.